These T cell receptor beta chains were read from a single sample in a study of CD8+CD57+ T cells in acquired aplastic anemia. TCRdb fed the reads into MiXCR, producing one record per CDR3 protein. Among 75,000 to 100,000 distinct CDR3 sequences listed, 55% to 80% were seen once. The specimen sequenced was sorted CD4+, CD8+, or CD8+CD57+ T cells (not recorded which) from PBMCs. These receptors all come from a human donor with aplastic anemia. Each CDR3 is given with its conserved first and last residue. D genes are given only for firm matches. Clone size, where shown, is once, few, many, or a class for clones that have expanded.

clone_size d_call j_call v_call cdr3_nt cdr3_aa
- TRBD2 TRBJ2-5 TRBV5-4 TGTGCCAGCAGCATCGGACTAGCGGGATCCGCGGAGACCCAGTACTTC CASSIGLAGSAETQYF
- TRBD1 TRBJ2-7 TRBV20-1 TGCAGTGCTAGCGGACAGGGGGGGTATTCCATGGTGCAGTACTTC CSASGQGGYSMVQYF
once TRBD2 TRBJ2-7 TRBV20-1 TGCAGTGCTAGCGGCGGGAGGGCTTCCTACGAGCAGTACTTC CSASGGRASYEQYF
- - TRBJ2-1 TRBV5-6 TGTGCCAGCAGTATTACAGGTGTCAATGAGCAGTTCTTC CASSITGVNEQFF
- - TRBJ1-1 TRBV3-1 TGTGCCAGCAGATCAGACAACACGAACACTGAAGCTTTCTTT CASRSDNTNTEAFF
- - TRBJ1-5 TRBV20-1 TGCAGTGCTAGGACCGGGGGCAATCAGCCCCAGCATTTT CSARTGGNQPQHF
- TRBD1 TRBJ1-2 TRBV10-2 TGCGCCAGCAGTGATTCAAGGACAGGGATGTACACCTTC CASSDSRTGMYTF
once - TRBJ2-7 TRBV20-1 TGCAGTGCTAGAGGTCCAGGGGGGAGCGAGCAGTACTTC CSARGPGGSEQYF
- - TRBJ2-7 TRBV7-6 TGTGCCAGCACCTCTTTGGCTCCCCCCGGGGTCCAGTACTTC CASTSLAPPGVQYF
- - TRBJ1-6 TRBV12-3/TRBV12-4 TGTGCCAGCAGTTTAGAGGCAGATAATTCACCCCTCCACTTT CASSLEADNSPLHF
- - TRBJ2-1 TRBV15 TGTGCCACCAGCAGAGATCTTACGGAGGATGGGCAGTTCTTC CATSRDLTEDGQFF
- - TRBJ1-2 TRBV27 TGTGCCAGCTCAGGGTTGGGTGGCTACACCTTC CASSGLGGYTF
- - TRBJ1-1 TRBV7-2 TGTGCCAGCAGGCAGGGGAAGAACACTGAAGCTTTCTTT CASRQGKNTEAFF
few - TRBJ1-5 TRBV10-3 TGTGCCATCAGTCCTCAGGAGACTCAGCCCCAGCATTTT CAISPQETQPQHF
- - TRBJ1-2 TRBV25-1 TGTGCCAGCAGTGGAACAGGGAAATATGGCTACACCTTC CASSGTGKYGYTF
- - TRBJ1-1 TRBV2 TGTGCCAGCAGGGGGAGTTTCGGGAACACTGAAGCTTTCTTT CASRGSFGNTEAFF
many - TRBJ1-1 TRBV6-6 TGTGCCAGCAGTTACTCGGCAGGGATCCTCAACACTGAAGCTTTCTTT CASSYSAGILNTEAFF
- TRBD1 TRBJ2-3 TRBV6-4 TGTGCCAGCAGCGCCGCTCCGACAGGGGAGAATGAGCAGTATTTT CASSAAPTGENEQYF
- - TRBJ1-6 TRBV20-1 TGCAGTGCCCTTCGGGACAAAAATTCACCCCTCCACTTT CSALRDKNSPLHF
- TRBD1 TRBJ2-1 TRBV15 TGTGCCAGTAGTATTGACAGGGGGCGTTTTAGTGAGCAGTTCTTC CASSIDRGRFSEQFF
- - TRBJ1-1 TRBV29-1 TGCAGCGGGGCGGCAGGGAGCACTGAAGCTTTCTTT CSGAAGSTEAFF
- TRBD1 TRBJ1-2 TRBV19 TGTGCCAGTAGACGGACAGGTGGTGGCTACACCTTC CASRRTGGGYTF
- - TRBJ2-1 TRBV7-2 TGTGCCAGCAGCTTAAGCCTTGACAATGAGCAGTTCTTC CASSLSLDNEQFF
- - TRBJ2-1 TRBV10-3 TGTGCCATCACCCCCGCTAACCCGAGGGGCAATGAGCAGTTCTTC CAITPANPRGNEQFF
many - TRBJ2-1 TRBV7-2 TGTGCCAGCAGCTTAGCGGGGGGTTTCTTGAATGAGCAGTTCTTC CASSLAGGFLNEQFF
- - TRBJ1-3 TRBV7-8 TGTGCCAGCAGCCCGGCGGGAAACACCATATATTTT CASSPAGNTIYF
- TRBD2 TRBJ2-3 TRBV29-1 TGCAGCGTTGGGTTCCCGGCGGGGGGGGTAAATTTT CSVGFPAGGVNF
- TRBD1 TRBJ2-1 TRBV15 TGTGCCACCAGCGGAAGGGACAGGAATTACAATGAGCAGTTCTTC CATSGRDRNYNEQFF
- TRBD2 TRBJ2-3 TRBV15 TGTGCCACCAGCAGCCCCCTTGTAGCGGGACCCACAGATACGCAGTATTTT CATSSPLVAGPTDTQYF
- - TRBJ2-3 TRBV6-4 TGTGCCAGCAGCGTAGCAGGGAGTAGCACAGATACGCAGTATTTT CASSVAGSSTDTQYF
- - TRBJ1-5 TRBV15 TGTGCCACCAGCAGCTCACAGTGGCAGCCCCAGCATTTT CATSSSQWQPQHF
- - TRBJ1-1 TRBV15 TGTGCCACCAGCAGATCAGGGAGGGTGAACACTGAAGCTTTCTTT CATSRSGRVNTEAFF
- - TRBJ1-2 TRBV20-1 TGCAGTGCTAGAGATGGAGGGAATGGCTATGGCTACACCTTC CSARDGGNGYGYTF
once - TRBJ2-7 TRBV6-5 TGTGCCAGCAGTTACTCGGAAGGTCTCGAGCAGTACTTC CASSYSEGLEQYF
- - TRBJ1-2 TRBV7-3 TGTGCCAGCAGCTTAGAAGGTTCAGGGTATGGCTACACCTTC CASSLEGSGYGYTF
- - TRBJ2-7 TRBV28 TGTGCCAGCAGTCACAGGGGAGGGTTCGAGCAGTACTTC CASSHRGGFEQYF
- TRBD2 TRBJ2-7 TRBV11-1 TGTGCCAGCACGAATGTCGAGGGACTAGGTGGGGGAGGCGAGCAGTACTTC CASTNVEGLGGGGEQYF
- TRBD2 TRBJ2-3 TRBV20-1 TGCAGTGCTAGACTGACTAGCGGGGGGGCCCCGGATACGCAGTATTTT CSARLTSGGAPDTQYF
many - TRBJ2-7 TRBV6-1 TGTGCCAGCAGTGAAGGGGACTCCAGATCCGAGCAGTACTTC CASSEGDSRSEQYF
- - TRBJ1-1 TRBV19 TGTGCCAGTAGTATAGAGGCCTCGACTGAAGCTTTCTTT CASSIEASTEAFF
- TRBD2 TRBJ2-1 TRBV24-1 TGTGCCACCAGTGACCCGGGACTAGCGGGAGGGGGGGAGCAGTTCTTC CATSDPGLAGGGEQFF
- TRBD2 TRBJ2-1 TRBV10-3 TGTGCCATCAGGGACTCCGGGACTAGCGGGTCCTACAATGAGCAGTTCTTC CAIRDSGTSGSYNEQFF
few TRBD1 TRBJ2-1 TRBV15 TGTGCCACCAGCAGGGGACAGGGGGGCAATGAGCAGTTCTTC CATSRGQGGNEQFF
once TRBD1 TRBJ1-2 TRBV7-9 TGTGCCAGCAGCTATGGACAGGATAATGGCTACACCTTC CASSYGQDNGYTF
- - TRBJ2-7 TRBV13 TGTGCCAGCAGCTATCTACCCTCCGGCTACGAGCAGTACTTC CASSYLPSGYEQYF
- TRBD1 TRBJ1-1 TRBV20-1 TGCAGTAGCCGGGACAGGGGGCAAGCTTTCTTT CSSRDRGQAFF
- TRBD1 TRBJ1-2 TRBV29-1 TGCAGCGTGAACCGGGGACAGAGTAATTATGGCTACACCTTC CSVNRGQSNYGYTF
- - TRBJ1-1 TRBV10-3 TGTGCCATCAGTGAGGGACAGAGAAACACTGAAGCTTTCTTT CAISEGQRNTEAFF
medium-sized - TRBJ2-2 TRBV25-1 TGTGCCAGCAGTGAACAGGGACTGGACACCGGGGAGCTGTTTTTT CASSEQGLDTGELFF
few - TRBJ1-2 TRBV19 TGTGCCAGTAGTAAATGGGCAGGGAATGGCTACACCTTC CASSKWAGNGYTF
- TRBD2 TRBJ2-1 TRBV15 TGTGCCACCAGCAGTAGGGGACTAGCGGATTACAATGAGCAGTTCTTC CATSSRGLADYNEQFF
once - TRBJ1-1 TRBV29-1 TGCAGCGTTGAAGTAAGGGAGTTCGTCAGCGACGGGGACTTT CSVEVREFVSDGDF
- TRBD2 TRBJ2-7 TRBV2 TGTGCCAGCAGTGCACTAGCGGGAGCGAGAGAGCAGTACTTC CASSALAGAREQYF